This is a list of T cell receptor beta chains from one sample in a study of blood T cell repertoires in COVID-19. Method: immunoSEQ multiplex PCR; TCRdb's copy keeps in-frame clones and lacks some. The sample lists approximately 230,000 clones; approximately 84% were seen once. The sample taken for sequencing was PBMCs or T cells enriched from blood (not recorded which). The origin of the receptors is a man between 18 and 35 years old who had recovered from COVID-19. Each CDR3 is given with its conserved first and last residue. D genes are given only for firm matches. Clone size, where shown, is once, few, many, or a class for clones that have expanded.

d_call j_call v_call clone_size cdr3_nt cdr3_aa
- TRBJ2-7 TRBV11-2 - TGTGCCAGCAGCTTAGTTGGCAGCCCTAGCTTC CASSLVGSPSF
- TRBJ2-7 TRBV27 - TGTGCCAGCAGTTTCACGGGGGACCACTCCTACGAGCAGTACTTC CASSFTGDHSYEQYF
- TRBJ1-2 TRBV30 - TGTGCCTGGCTCCAGGGCTACTATGGCTACACCTTC CAWLQGYYGYTF
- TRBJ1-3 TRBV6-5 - TGTGCCAGCAGTTACACGGGTCTCTCTGGAAACACCATATATTTT CASSYTGLSGNTIYF
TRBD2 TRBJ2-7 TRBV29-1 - TGCAGCGTTGAAAGTGCGGGAGTAGGTTACGAGCAGTACTTC CSVESAGVGYEQYF
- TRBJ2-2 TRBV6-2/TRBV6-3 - TGTGCCAGCAGTCGGACCGGGGAGCTGTTTTTT CASSRTGELFF
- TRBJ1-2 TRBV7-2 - TGTGCCAGCAGCTTATTTCCGGGACACCCAGGTGGCGGCTACACCTTC CASSLFPGHPGGGYTF
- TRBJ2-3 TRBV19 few TGTGCCAGTAGTATAACGGGAGTCACAGATACGCAGTATTTT CASSITGVTDTQYF
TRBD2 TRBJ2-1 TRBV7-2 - TGTGCCAGCAGCCTGGGGACTAGCGGGATCTCCTACAATGAGCAGTTCTTC CASSLGTSGISYNEQFF
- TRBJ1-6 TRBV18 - TGTGCCAGCTCACCAGGAGGTGTCGGTAATTCACCCCTCCACTTT CASSPGGVGNSPLHF